This TCR beta chain emerged from a study of shared clonotypes between healthy human individuals. Whole-study results and caveats: Some clonotypes were shared by all four sorted-subset donors, while others were not shared. The non-shared ones had lower generation probabilities than the shared ones.

The CDR3 length is 14 residues. Looked up from germline, CDR1 is SGHAT and CDR2 is FQDESV (reference sequence). V was clipped by 3 bases and J by 9 bases, with 15 bases between them. Produced via immunoSEQ multiplex PCR; TCRdb's table is partial and in-frame only. The sample has approximately 720,000 clones, around 72% seen once; the top ten hold around 2%. Comments on this clone: The antigen is not known.

Sequenced sample: memory CD4+ T cells sorted from blood. As to subset: CD45RA-negative fraction. The chain has TRBV11-1 and TRBJ2-1, with D tentatively TRBD1 (6 bases). The sequence came from a woman in her thirties in good health. The CDR3 reads CASSFTKGVSEQFF. CDR3 nucleotide sequence: TGTGCCAGCAGCTTTACGAAGGGGGTGAGTGAGCAGTTCTTC. Based on the CDR3 plus reference TRBV11-1 and TRBJ2-1, the full variable domain is EAEVAQSPRYKITEKSQAVAFWCDPISGHATLYWYRQILGQGPELLVQFQDESVVDDSQLPKDRFSAERLKGVDSTLKIQPAELGDSAMYLCASSFTKGVSEQFFGPGTRLTVL.